The next 9 T cell receptor beta chains were all read from a single sample in a study of memory CD4+ T cells and cytomegalovirus serostatus (dated by TCRdb to the late 2010s). Single viable CD3+CD4+CD8-CD45RO+ cells were sorted as memory CD4+ T cells on a FACSAria II. The library was produced with the immunoSEQ multiplex PCR assay. The source is immuneACCESS, and TCRdb retained only in-frame sequences with V and J called. Part of the clones is not carried over; for the studies checked, unresolved V genes explain less than half of this, and the remainder is unexplained. The sample table holds 84,000 or so clones, of which 65% to 85% were seen once. Around 0.78% of the sample is taken by the ten largest. The sample consisted of memory CD4+ T cells from blood. The receptors were sampled from an adult in good health and CMV-seronegative.

V is TRBV5-1 and J is TRBJ2-3, with 11 bases lining up with TRBD2. The CDR3 is 16 amino acids. Trimming removed 0 bases from V and 1 base from J; junction bases left unmatched: 1. Germline CDR1 reads SGHRS; CDR2 reads YFSETQ. CDR3 amino acids: CASSLGLAGRTDTQYF. In nucleotides, the CDR3 is TGCGCCAGCAGCTTGGGACTAGCGGGGCGCACAGATACGCAGTATTTT.

The chain joins TRBV5-1 to TRBJ1-1; TRBD1 might be the D (6 bases). V lost 0 bases and J 0 bases, leaving 15 bases between the germline ends. This CDR3 spans 17 amino acids. Germline CDR1 reads SGHRS; CDR2 reads YFSETQ. The CDR3 nucleotides read TGCGCCAGCAGCTTGGGTGCAGGGGCCGTCATGAACACTGAAGCTTTCTTT. Translating gives CASSLGAGAVMNTEAFF.

The V gene is TRBV29-1, the J gene TRBJ1-2; maybe TRBD1 (6 bases). CDR1 is SQVTM and CDR2 is ANQGSEA in the germline V gene. V shed 4 bases and J shed 11 bases, with 20 bases lying between them. The CDR3 is 13 residues long. In DNA form, the CDR3 reads TGCAGCGTTGGTGAGGACAGTATTCGGGGATACACCTTC. Amino acid sequence: CSVGEDSIRGYTF.

This chain links TRBV2 with TRBJ2-7, with TRBD1 identical over 8 bases. V was clipped by 4 bases and J by 4 bases; unmatched bases: 3. Germline CDR1 is SNHLY and CDR2 is FYNNEI. This CDR3 spans 13 amino acids. CDR3 in amino acids: CASSGQGLYEQYF. In nucleotides, the CDR3 is TGTGCCAGCAGTGGACAGGGGCTATACGAGCAGTACTTC.

This sequence joins TRBV5-6 and TRBJ1-2, with D uncertain. This CDR3 contains 14 residues. V shed 2 bases and J shed 1 base, with 9 bases lying between them. From germline, CDR1 is SGHDT and CDR2 YYEEEE. In nucleotides, the CDR3 is TGTGCCAGCAGCTTAGTTGACCGTAACTATGGCTACACCTTC. Encoded protein: CASSLVDRNYGYTF.

V gene TRBV7-6 combines with J gene TRBJ1-1; D remains unclear. CDR3 size: 13 residues. The germline V and J ends were trimmed by 1 base and 2 bases, with 5 bases remaining between them. Looked up from germline, CDR1 is SGHVS and CDR2 is FNYEAQ. The CDR3 bases are TGTGCCAGCAGCTTAGACAGTAACACTGAAGCTTTCTTT. Its translation is CASSLDSNTEAFF.

The chain recombines TRBV27 with TRBJ1-4; D gene unclear. This CDR3 has 14 residues. Germline CDR1 and CDR2: MNHEY and SMNVEV (reference sequence). Between the trimmed V and J ends, which lost 6 bases and 8 bases, there was a span of 16 bases. CDR3 residues: CASSLFSGHEKLFF. In DNA form, the CDR3 reads TGTGCCAGCAGCCTATTTTCGGGTCACGAAAAACTGTTTTTT.

The rearrangement uses TRBV5-1 and TRBJ1-1; weak D call: TRBD1 (6 bases). V was clipped by 7 bases and J by 2 bases, with 12 bases between them. This CDR3 spans 13 amino acids. The V gene's germline CDR1 is SGHRS and CDR2 YFSETQ. The CDR3 nucleotides read TGCGCCAGCGGGCAGGGGATAAACACTGAAGCTTTCTTT. It encodes CASGQGINTEAFF.

By sample share, this clone is medium-sized (0.01 to 0.1%). V is TRBV5-1 and J is TRBJ1-6; the match to TRBD1 covers 8 bases. The CDR3 runs to 15 residues. V lost 7 bases, J lost 10 bases, and 13 bases stayed unmatched. Per germline, CDR1 SGHRS and CDR2 YFSETQ. This CDR3 reads CASQTGEWVESPLHF. In DNA form, the CDR3 reads TGCGCCAGCCAGACAGGGGAGTGGGTTGAATCACCCCTCCACTTT. Using reference TRBV5-1 and TRBJ1-6 for the parts outside the CDR3, the full variable domain is KAGVTQTPRYLIKTRGQQVTLSCSPISGHRSVSWYQQTPGQGLQFLFEYFSETQRNKGNFPGRFSGRQFSNSRSEMNVSTLELGDSALYLCASQTGEWVESPLHFGNGTRLTVT.